This T cell receptor beta chain originates from a study of T cells after yellow fever vaccination. The CDR3 runs 14 residues. After removal of 5 bases from V and 8 bases from J, the junction contained 4 bases not matched to a gene. CDR1 and CDR2 from the germline V gene are SGHNT and YYREEE (reference sequence). The count of this clonotype is one. TCRdb re-analysed the 5' RACE reads in MiXCR, keeping a single row per CDR3 protein. The sample lists 250,000 to 400,000 distinct CDR3 sequences, 3.5% to 4.5% occurring once. This TCR was sampled from a man younger than 35 who received the YFV17D yellow fever vaccine. The gene calls are TRBV5-4 and TRBJ2-2, with 12 bases matching TRBD2. This sample comprised PBMCs, obtained 15 days after the yellow fever booster vaccination. In DNA, the CDR3 is TGTGCCAGCAGTCGGACTAGCGGGGTAGGGGAGCTGTTTTTT. Its protein product is CASSRTSGVGELFF.